This T cell receptor (beta chain) derives from a study of blood T cell repertoires in COVID-19. The wider study: The United States, Italy and Spain were the sources of the acute and convalescent COVID-19 samples. Nucleic acid was either cDNA or gDNA, and it came from T cells, B-cell-depleted T cells, or PBMCs.

Germline V gene lookup returns CDR1 SNHLY and CDR2 FYNNEI. This CDR3 contains 15 residues. Unmatched junction bases numbered 8, after V lost 8 bases and J lost 5 bases. Per the original methods: Counts of nucleated cells, estimated from reference gene primer amplification, were obtained. The repertoire was sequenced with immunoSEQ multiplex PCR; TCRdb's copy has only in-frame clones and lacks some. Clone size and V and J calls were adopted from that table, with D and trimming inferred from the DNA. The top ten hold 0.98% of the sample, which has 200,000 to 250,000 clones, around 83% seen once. Sequencing was carried out using peripheral blood. This receptor was taken from a man in his forties or fifties with acute or convalescent COVID-19. This chain connects TRBV2 to TRBJ2-2; TRBD1 matches at 10 bases. The CDR3 reads CASRQGAVRTGELFF. CDR3 in DNA: TGTGCCAGCCGACAGGGGGCAGTGAGGACCGGGGAGCTGTTTTTT.